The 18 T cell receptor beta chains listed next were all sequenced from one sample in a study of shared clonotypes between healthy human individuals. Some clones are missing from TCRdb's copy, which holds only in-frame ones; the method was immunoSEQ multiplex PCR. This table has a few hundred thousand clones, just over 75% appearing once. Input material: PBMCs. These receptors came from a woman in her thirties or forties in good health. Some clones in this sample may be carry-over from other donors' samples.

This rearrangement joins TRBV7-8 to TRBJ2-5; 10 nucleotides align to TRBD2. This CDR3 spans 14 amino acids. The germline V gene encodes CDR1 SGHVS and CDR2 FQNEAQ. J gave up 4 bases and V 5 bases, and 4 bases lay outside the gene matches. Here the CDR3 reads CASSTIAGGETQYF. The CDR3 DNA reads TGTGCCAGCAGCACAATAGCGGGAGGAGAGACCCAGTACTTC.

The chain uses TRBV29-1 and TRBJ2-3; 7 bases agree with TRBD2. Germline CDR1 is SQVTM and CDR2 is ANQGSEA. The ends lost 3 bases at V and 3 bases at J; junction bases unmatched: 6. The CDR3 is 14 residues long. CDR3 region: CSVEGGSHTDTQYF. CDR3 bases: TGCAGCGTTGAGGGCGGGAGCCATACAGATACGCAGTATTTT.

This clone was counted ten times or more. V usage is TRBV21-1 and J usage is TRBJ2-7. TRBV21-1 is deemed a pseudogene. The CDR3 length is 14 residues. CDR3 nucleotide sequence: TGTGCCAGCAGCAGAGGGACGGAGCCCTACGAGCAGTACTTC. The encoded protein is CASSRGTEPYEQYF.

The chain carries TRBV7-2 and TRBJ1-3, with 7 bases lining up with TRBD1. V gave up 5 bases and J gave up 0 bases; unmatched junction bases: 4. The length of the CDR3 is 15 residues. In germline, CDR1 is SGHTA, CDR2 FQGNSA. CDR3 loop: CASSATGASGNTIYF. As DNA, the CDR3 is TGTGCCAGCAGCGCCACAGGGGCCTCTGGAAACACCATATATTTT.

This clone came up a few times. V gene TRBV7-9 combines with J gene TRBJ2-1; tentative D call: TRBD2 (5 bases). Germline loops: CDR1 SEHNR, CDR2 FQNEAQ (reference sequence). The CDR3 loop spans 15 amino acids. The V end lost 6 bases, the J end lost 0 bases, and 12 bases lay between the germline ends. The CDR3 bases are TGTGCCAGCAGTAGTAGGACTCGCTCCTACAATGAGCAGTTCTTC. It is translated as CASSSRTRSYNEQFF.

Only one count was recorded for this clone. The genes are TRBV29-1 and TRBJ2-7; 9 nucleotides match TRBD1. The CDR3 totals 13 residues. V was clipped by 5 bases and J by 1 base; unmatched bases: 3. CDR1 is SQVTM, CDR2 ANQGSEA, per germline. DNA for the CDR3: TGCAGCGTTCCCGGGACAGGGTCCTACGAGCAGTACTTC. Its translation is CSVPGTGSYEQYF.

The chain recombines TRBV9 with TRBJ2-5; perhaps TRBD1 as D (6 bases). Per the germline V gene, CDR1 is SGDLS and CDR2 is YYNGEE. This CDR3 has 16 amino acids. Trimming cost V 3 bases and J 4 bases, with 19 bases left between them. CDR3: CASSDRRDTGRETQYF. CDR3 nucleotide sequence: TGTGCCAGCAGCGATCGCCGGGACACGGGGAGAGAGACCCAGTACTTC.

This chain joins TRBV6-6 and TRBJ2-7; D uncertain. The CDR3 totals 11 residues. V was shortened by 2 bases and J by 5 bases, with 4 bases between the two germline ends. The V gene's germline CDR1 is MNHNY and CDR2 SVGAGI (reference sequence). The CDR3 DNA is TGTGCCAGCAGTTACGTTGACGAGCAGTACTTC. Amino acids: CASSYVDEQYF.

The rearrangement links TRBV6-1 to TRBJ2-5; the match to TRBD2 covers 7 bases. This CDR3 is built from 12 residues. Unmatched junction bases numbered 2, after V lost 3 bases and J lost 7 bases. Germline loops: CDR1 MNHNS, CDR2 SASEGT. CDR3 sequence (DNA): TGTGCCAGCAGTGAGCGGGAGCGGACCCAGTACTTC. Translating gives CASSERERTQYF.

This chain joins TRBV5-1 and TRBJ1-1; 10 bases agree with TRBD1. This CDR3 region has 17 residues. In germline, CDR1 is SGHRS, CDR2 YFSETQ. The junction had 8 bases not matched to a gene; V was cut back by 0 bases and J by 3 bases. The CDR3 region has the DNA TGCGCCAGCAGCTTGGTAGGGACAGGGGTTTACTACACTGAAGCTTTCTTT. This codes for CASSLVGTGVYYTEAFF.

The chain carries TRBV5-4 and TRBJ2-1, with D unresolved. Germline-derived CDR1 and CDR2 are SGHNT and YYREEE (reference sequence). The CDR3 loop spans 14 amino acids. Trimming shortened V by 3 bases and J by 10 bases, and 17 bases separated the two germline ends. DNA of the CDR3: TGTGCCAGCAGCTGGGCTGGTAGGGTAGGGGAGCAGTTCTTC. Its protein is CASSWAGRVGEQFF.

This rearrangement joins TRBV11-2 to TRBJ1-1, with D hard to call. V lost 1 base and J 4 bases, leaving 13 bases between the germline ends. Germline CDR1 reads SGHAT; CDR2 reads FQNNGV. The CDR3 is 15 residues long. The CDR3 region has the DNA TGTGCCAGCAGCTTAGTCTCGTATAGGGTCACTGAAGCTTTCTTT. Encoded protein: CASSLVSYRVTEAFF.

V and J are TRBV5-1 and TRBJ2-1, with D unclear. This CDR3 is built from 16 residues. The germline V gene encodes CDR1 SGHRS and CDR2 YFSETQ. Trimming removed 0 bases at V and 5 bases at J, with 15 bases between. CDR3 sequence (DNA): TGCGCCAGCAGCTTGGAACCGCGAGGAGTAGACAATGAGCAGTTCTTC. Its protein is CASSLEPRGVDNEQFF.

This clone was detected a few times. The CDR3 nucleotides read TGTGCCAGCAGCGTAACGGGACAGGGGGCAGGTGGCTACACCTTC. It yields the protein CASSVTGQGAGGYTF. V and J are TRBV5-4 and TRBJ1-2; 12 bases fit TRBD1. Germline assignment: CDR1 SGHNT and CDR2 YYREEE (reference sequence). The CDR3 spans 15 residues. Germline trimming cut 4 bases from V and 7 bases from J; bases unmatched to any gene: 8.

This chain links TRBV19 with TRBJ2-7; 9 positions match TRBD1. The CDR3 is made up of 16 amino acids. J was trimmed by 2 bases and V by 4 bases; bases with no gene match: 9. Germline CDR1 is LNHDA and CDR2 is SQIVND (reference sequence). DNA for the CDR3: TGTGCCAGTAGTAGGGCTCGAGGGACAGGGACCTACGAGCAGTACTTC. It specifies CASSRARGTGTYEQYF.

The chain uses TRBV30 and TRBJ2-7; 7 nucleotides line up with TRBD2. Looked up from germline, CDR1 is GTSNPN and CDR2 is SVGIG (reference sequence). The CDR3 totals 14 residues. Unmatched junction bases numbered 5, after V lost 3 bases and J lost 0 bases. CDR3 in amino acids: CAWRRERDSYEQYF. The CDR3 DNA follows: TGTGCCTGGAGACGGGAGCGGGACTCCTACGAGCAGTACTTC.

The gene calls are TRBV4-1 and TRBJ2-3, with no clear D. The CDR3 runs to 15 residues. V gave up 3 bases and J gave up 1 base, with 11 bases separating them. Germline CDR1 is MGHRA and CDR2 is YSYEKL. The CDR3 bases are TGCGCCAGCAGCCAGCTAGGCGGCCGCACAGATACGCAGTATTTT. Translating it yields CASSQLGGRTDTQYF.

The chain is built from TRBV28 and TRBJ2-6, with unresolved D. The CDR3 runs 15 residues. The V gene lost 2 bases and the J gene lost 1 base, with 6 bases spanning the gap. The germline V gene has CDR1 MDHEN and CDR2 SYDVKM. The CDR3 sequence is CASSLEVSGANVLTF. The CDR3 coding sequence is TGTGCCAGCAGTTTAGAGGTTTCTGGGGCCAACGTCCTGACTTTC.